A selection of T cell receptor beta chains follows, all from one sample in a study of Graves' ophthalmopathy and Graves' hyperthyroidism. One entry per CDR3 protein, called by TCRdb with MiXCR from the multiplex PCR reads. This sample has just over 600,000 distinct CDR3 sequences, with approximately 22% found just once. The sequenced sample was peripheral blood. Receptor source: a woman aged 18-29 years with stable Graves' hyperthyroidism. Some clones in this sample may be carry-over from other donors' samples. CDR3s include the opening cysteine and the closing phenylalanine or tryptophan. D genes are given only for firm matches.

cdr3_aa: CASSSGQGASQPQHF
cdr3_length: 15
d_call: TRBD1
j_call: TRBJ1-5
v_call: TRBV28

cdr3_aa: CASSLTGLRETQYF
cdr3_length: 14
d_call: NA
j_call: TRBJ2-5
v_call: TRBV5-1

cdr3_aa: CASSYGINYGYTF
cdr3_length: 13
d_call: NA
j_call: TRBJ1-2
v_call: TRBV6-5

cdr3_aa: CSVGLQPTGELFF
cdr3_length: 13
d_call: NA
j_call: TRBJ2-2
v_call: TRBV29-1

cdr3_aa: CASSFPGTPGKAFF
cdr3_length: 14
d_call: NA
j_call: TRBJ1-1
v_call: TRBV28

cdr3_aa: CASGSGTGVNTEAFF
cdr3_length: 15
d_call: TRBD1
j_call: TRBJ1-1
v_call: TRBV12-5

cdr3_aa: CSVEVGETQYF
cdr3_length: 11
d_call: NA
j_call: TRBJ2-5
v_call: TRBV29-1

cdr3_aa: CASSQTSGRREQYF
cdr3_length: 14
d_call: TRBD2
j_call: TRBJ2-7
v_call: TRBV3-1

cdr3_aa: CSASGRGGQVNEQFF
cdr3_length: 15
d_call: TRBD2
j_call: TRBJ2-1
v_call: TRBV20-1

cdr3_aa: CASSPGQLIDGEAFF
cdr3_length: 15
d_call: NA
j_call: TRBJ1-1
v_call: TRBV5-1

cdr3_aa: CASSPYPTSGTSYEQYF
cdr3_length: 17
d_call: TRBD2
j_call: TRBJ2-7
v_call: TRBV4-1

cdr3_aa: CASRAGRGTEAFF
cdr3_length: 13
d_call: NA
j_call: TRBJ1-1
v_call: TRBV6-1

cdr3_aa: CATIRDSGEQYF
cdr3_length: 12
d_call: NA
j_call: TRBJ2-7
v_call: TRBV15

cdr3_aa: CSARSGLETQYF
cdr3_length: 12
d_call: NA
j_call: TRBJ2-5
v_call: TRBV20-1

cdr3_aa: CASSPTEKETQYF
cdr3_length: 13
d_call: NA
j_call: TRBJ2-5
v_call: TRBV18

cdr3_aa: CASSYDATANYGYTF
cdr3_length: 15
d_call: NA
j_call: TRBJ1-2
v_call: TRBV6-2/TRBV6-3

cdr3_aa: CSVDSPIGNTEAFF
cdr3_length: 14
d_call: NA
j_call: TRBJ1-1
v_call: TRBV29-1

cdr3_aa: CASSIWSDNQPQHF
cdr3_length: 14
d_call: NA
j_call: TRBJ1-5
v_call: TRBV19

cdr3_aa: CASSPGGAGGLSDPRETQYF
cdr3_length: 20
d_call: TRBD2
j_call: TRBJ2-5
v_call: TRBV6-4

cdr3_aa: CASSSHIPGTSVNTGELFF
cdr3_length: 19
d_call: TRBD2
j_call: TRBJ2-2
v_call: TRBV11-3

cdr3_aa: CASRRRDGGTYEQYF
cdr3_length: 15
d_call: NA
j_call: TRBJ2-7
v_call: TRBV7-2

cdr3_aa: CASSFGEGYTF
cdr3_length: 11
d_call: NA
j_call: TRBJ1-2
v_call: TRBV12-3/TRBV12-4

cdr3_aa: CASRRQGLYGYTF
cdr3_length: 13
d_call: TRBD1
j_call: TRBJ1-2
v_call: TRBV6-1

cdr3_aa: CASSLSGLAGNIYEQYF
cdr3_length: 17
d_call: TRBD2
j_call: TRBJ2-7
v_call: TRBV28

cdr3_aa: CASSFGTSGKETQYF
cdr3_length: 15
d_call: TRBD2
j_call: TRBJ2-5
v_call: TRBV7-3

cdr3_aa: CASSQDDRSVGELFF
cdr3_length: 15
d_call: NA
j_call: TRBJ2-2
v_call: TRBV4-2

cdr3_aa: CASRHDTEAFF
cdr3_length: 11
d_call: NA
j_call: TRBJ1-1
v_call: TRBV28

cdr3_aa: CASSRKPTGAGANVLTF
cdr3_length: 17
d_call: TRBD1
j_call: TRBJ2-6
v_call: TRBV6-1

cdr3_aa: CASSNGNSETPYF
cdr3_length: 13
d_call: NA
j_call: TRBJ2-5
v_call: TRBV6-5

cdr3_aa: CASSANRDRGFGAQHF
cdr3_length: 16
d_call: TRBD1
j_call: TRBJ1-5
v_call: TRBV6-1

cdr3_aa: CSARAGGGETQYF
cdr3_length: 13
d_call: NA
j_call: TRBJ2-5
v_call: TRBV20-1

cdr3_aa: CASSVSGDSNQPQHF
cdr3_length: 15
d_call: NA
j_call: TRBJ1-5
v_call: TRBV9

cdr3_aa: CASNFGGYEQYF
cdr3_length: 12
d_call: NA
j_call: TRBJ2-7
v_call: TRBV28

cdr3_aa: CASSLIGGSYEQYF
cdr3_length: 14
d_call: NA
j_call: TRBJ2-7
v_call: TRBV7-8

cdr3_aa: CARSTGRGYEQYF
cdr3_length: 13
d_call: NA
j_call: TRBJ2-7
v_call: TRBV2

cdr3_aa: CASSPGLPRAFF
cdr3_length: 12
d_call: NA
j_call: TRBJ1-1
v_call: TRBV12-3/TRBV12-4

cdr3_aa: CASSGPHWGSGSYEQYF
cdr3_length: 17
d_call: NA
j_call: TRBJ2-7
v_call: TRBV6-1

cdr3_aa: CASSLGGGAYEQYF
cdr3_length: 14
d_call: NA
j_call: TRBJ2-7
v_call: TRBV7-2

cdr3_aa: CAWSVRGRHLGNSPLHF
cdr3_length: 17
d_call: NA
j_call: TRBJ1-6
v_call: TRBV30

cdr3_aa: CASSPGTFNYGYTF
cdr3_length: 14
d_call: NA
j_call: TRBJ1-2
v_call: TRBV12-3/TRBV12-4